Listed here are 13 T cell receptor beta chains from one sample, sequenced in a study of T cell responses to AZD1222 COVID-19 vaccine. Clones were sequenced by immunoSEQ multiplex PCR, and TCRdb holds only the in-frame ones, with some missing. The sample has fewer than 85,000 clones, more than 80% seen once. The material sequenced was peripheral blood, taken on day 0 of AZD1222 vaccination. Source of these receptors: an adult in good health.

The CDR3 here is CASSYSGGLTKEKLFF. The DNA of the CDR3 is TGTGCCAGCAGTTACTCGGGGGGGCTCACGAAAGAAAAACTGTTTTTT. V usage is TRBV6-2 or TRBV6-3 and J usage is TRBJ1-4; a possible D gene is TRBD1 (6 bases). CDR1 and CDR2 from the germline V gene are MNHEY and SVGEGT. The ends were cut back, 0 bases at V and 8 bases at J, with 16 bases in the middle. This CDR3 spans 16 amino acids.

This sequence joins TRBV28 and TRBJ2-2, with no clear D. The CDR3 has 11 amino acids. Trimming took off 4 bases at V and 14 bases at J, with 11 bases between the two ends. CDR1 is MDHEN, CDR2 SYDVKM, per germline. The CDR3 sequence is CASSSWVYLFF. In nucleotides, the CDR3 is TGTGCCAGCAGTTCCTGGGTGTACCTGTTTTTT. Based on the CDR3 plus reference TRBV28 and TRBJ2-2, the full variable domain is DVKVTQSSRYLVKRTGEKVFLECVQDMDHENMFWYRQDPGLGLRLIYFSYDVKMKEKGDIPEGYSVSREKKERFSLILESASTNQTSMYLCASSSWVYLFFGEGSRLTVL.

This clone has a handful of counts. CDR3 in amino acids: CASSYSAGLAEAFF. CDR3 nucleotide sequence: TGTGCCAGCAGTTACTCCGCGGGGTTGGCTGAAGCTTTCTTT. The J gene is TRBJ1-1, the V gene TRBV6-6, with D unclear. Per the germline V gene, CDR1 is MNHNY and CDR2 is SVGAGI (reference sequence). V shed 0 bases and J shed 6 bases, with 11 bases lying between them. The CDR3 totals 14 residues.

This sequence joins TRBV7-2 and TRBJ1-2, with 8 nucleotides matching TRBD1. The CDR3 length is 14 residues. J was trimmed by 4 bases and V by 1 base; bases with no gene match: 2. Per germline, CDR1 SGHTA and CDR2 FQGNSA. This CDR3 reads CASSLDQGAYGYTF. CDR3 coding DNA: TGTGCCAGCAGCTTAGATCAGGGGGCCTATGGCTACACCTTC.

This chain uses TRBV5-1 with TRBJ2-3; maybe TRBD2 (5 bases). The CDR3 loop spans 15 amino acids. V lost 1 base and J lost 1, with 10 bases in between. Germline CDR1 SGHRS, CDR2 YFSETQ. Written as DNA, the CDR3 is TGCGCCAGCAGCTTGATATTGGGAGGCACAGATACGCAGTATTTT. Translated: CASSLILGGTDTQYF.

CDR3 nucleotide sequence: TGTGCCAGCAGCCCAACGGGACTAGCGGGAGGTGGGGCTGAGGGCGAGCAGTACTTC. Translated, it gives CASSPTGLAGGGAEGEQYF. The chain combines TRBV9 with TRBJ2-7; the match to TRBD2 covers 15 bases. CDR1 is SGDLS, CDR2 YYNGEE, per germline. Trimming at V came to 4 bases and at J to 6 bases, leaving 17 bases not matched to a gene. The CDR3 extends over 19 amino acids. Full variable domain (rest looked up from reference TRBV9 and TRBJ2-7): DSGVTQTPKHLITATGQRVTLRCSPRSGDLSVYWYQQSLDQGLQFLIQYYNGEERAKGNILERFSAQQFPDLHSELNLSSLELGDSALYFCASSPTGLAGGGAEGEQYFGPGTRLTVT.

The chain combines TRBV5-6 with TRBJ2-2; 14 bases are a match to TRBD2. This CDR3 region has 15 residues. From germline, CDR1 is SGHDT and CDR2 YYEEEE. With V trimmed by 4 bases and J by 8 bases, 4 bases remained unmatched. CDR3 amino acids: CASSLGLAGVGELFF. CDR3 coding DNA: TGTGCCAGCAGCCTGGGACTAGCGGGAGTAGGGGAGCTGTTTTTT.

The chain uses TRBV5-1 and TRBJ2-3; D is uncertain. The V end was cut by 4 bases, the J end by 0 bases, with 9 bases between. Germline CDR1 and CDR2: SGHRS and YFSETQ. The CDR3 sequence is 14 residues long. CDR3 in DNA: TGCGCCAGCAGCCGGATGGCTAGCACAGATACGCAGTATTTT. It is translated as CASSRMASTDTQYF.

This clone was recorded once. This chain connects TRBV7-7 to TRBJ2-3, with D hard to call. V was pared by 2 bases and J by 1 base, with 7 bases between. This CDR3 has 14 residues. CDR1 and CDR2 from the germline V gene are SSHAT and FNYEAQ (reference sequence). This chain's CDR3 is CASSLSPGTDTQYF. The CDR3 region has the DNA TGTGCCAGCAGCTTAAGTCCGGGCACAGATACGCAGTATTTT.

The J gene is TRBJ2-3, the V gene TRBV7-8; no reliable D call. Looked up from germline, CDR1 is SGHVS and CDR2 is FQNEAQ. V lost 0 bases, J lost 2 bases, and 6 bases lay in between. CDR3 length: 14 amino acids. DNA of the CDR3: TGTGCCAGCAGCTTAGCCGCGCACACAGATACGCAGTATTTT. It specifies CASSLAAHTDTQYF. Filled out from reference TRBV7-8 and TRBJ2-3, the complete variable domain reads GAGVSQSPRYKVAKRGQDVALRCDPISGHVSLFWYQQALGQGPEFLTYFQNEAQLDKSGLPSDRFFAERPEGSVSTLKIQRTQQEDSAVYLCASSLAAHTDTQYFGPGTRLTVL.

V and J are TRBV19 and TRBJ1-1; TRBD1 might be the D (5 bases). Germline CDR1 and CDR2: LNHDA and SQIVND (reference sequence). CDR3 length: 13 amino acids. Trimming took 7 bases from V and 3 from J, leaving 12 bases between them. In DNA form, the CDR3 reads TGTGCCAGTACCGCAGGGAGGTACACTGAAGCTTTCTTT. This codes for CASTAGRYTEAFF.

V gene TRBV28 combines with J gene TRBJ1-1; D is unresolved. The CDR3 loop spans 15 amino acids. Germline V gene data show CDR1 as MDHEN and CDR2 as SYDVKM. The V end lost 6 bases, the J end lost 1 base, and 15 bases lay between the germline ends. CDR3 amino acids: CASSLLSGTNTEAFF. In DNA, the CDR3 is TGTGCCAGCAGCCTCCTCAGCGGTACGAACACTGAAGCTTTCTTT.

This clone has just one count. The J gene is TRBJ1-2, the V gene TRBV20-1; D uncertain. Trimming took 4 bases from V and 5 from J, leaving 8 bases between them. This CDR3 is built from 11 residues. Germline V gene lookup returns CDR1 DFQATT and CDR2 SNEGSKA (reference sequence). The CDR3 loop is CSANPAYGYTF. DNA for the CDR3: TGCAGTGCTAACCCCGCGTATGGCTACACCTTC.